This record looks at one TCR beta chain sequence and its context. Every sample had a minimum of 6.5 million PBMCs isolated. Sample-barcoded 5' priming and a J-beta primer mix drove a second PCR of 7 to 11 cycles. Through a template-switch adaptor with 12 random nucleotides, each cDNA molecule received a tag. TCRdb redid the calling of the 5' RACE reads with MiXCR, one entry per CDR3 protein. The sample carries hundreds of thousands of distinct CDR3 sequences, approximately 50% recorded once. The data originate from a study of blood T cells in healthy people across ages. CDR1 and CDR2 (germline): LGHDT, YNNKEL (reference sequence). The CDR3 length is 11 residues. Trimming took 3 bases from V and 13 from J, leaving 11 bases between them.

The clonotype was recovered from a man in his 60s in good health. This chain joins TRBV3-1 and TRBJ2-3, with D uncertain. The sequencing input was blood. The CDR3 loop reads CASSHGWSKYF. The CDR3 coding sequence is TGTGCCAGCAGCCATGGCTGGTCGAAGTATTTT.